What follows are 18 T cell receptor beta chains derived from one specimen sequenced in a study of T cell responses to AZD1222 COVID-19 vaccine. Method: immunoSEQ multiplex PCR; TCRdb's copy keeps in-frame clones and lacks some. The ten most abundant clones cover about 2.2% of a sample with over 120,000 clones. The sequenced sample was peripheral blood. These receptors came from an adult in good health.

The chain carries TRBV28 and TRBJ1-5; D gene unclear. The V gene's germline CDR1 is MDHEN and CDR2 SYDVKM. CDR3 length equals 15 residues. The V end lost 5 bases, the J end lost 7 bases, and 18 bases lay between the germline ends. The CDR3 loop reads CASSPRAAGGQPQHF. Here the CDR3 DNA reads TGTGCCAGCAGTCCCCGGGCCGCCGGTGGCCAGCCCCAGCATTTT. Drawing the rest from reference TRBV28 and TRBJ1-5, the complete variable domain is DVKVTQSSRYLVKRTGEKVFLECVQDMDHENMFWYRQDPGLGLRLIYFSYDVKMKEKGDIPEGYSVSREKKERFSLILESASTNQTSMYLCASSPRAAGGQPQHFGDGTRLSIL.

The chain joins TRBV30 to TRBJ2-7, with D hard to call. Germline CDR1 and CDR2: GTSNPN and SVGIG (reference sequence). The CDR3 totals 13 residues. With 1 base removed from V and 6 bases from J, the gap between germline ends came to 13 bases. The CDR3 coding sequence is TGTGCCTGGAGTGCTGGTCCAGGTGCCGAGCAGTACTTC. This codes for CAWSAGPGAEQYF.

The gene calls are TRBV11-1 and TRBJ1-5, with D unclear. The CDR3 is 14 residues long. The V end lost 4 bases, the J end lost 1 base, and 8 bases lay between the germline ends. CDR1 is SGHAT, CDR2 FQDESV, per germline (reference sequence). CDR3 region: CASSSTPSNQPQHF. The CDR3 DNA is TGTGCCAGCAGCTCCACCCCAAGCAATCAGCCCCAGCATTTT.

This chain links TRBV11-2 with TRBJ2-3; 8 bases agree with TRBD2. V shed 4 bases and J 6 bases; nucleotides not matched to a gene: 9. There are 15 residues in the CDR3. CDR1 is SGHAT and CDR2 is FQNNGV in the germline V gene. The CDR3 DNA is TGTGCCAGCAGCTCGGAACAGCGGGGGTGGGATACGCAGTATTTT. This codes for CASSSEQRGWDTQYF.

The genes are TRBV29-1 and TRBJ1-5; perhaps TRBD1 as D (6 bases). The CDR3 has 14 amino acids. Trimming cost V 4 bases and J 6 bases, with 16 bases left between them. Germline assignment: CDR1 SQVTM and CDR2 ANQGSEA. The CDR3 coding sequence is TGCAGCGTTGTATTGGGGGGCGAGGCTCAGCCCCAGCATTTT. Its translation: CSVVLGGEAQPQHF.

This rearrangement joins TRBV7-2 to TRBJ2-7, with TRBD1 matching 8 bases. Unmatched junction bases numbered 6, after V lost 3 bases and J lost 5 bases. CDR3 length: 14 residues. Germline CDR1 is SGHTA and CDR2 is FQGNSA. CDR3 in DNA: TGTGCCAGCAGCTTGAGCGGACAGGGTGACGAGCAGTACTTC. It codes for CASSLSGQGDEQYF.

V usage is TRBV11-3 and J usage is TRBJ2-5; possibly TRBD2 for D (6 bases). This CDR3 is built from 13 residues. Per germline, CDR1 SGHNT and CDR2 YENEEA. Deletions cut 6 bases from V and 0 bases from J, with 8 bases between. CDR3 protein: CASSGGNQETQYF. Written as DNA, the CDR3 is TGTGCCAGCAGTGGGGGGAACCAAGAGACCCAGTACTTC.

The chain has TRBV5-1 and TRBJ2-5; D is perhaps TRBD1 or TRBD2 (5 bases each). The CDR3 has 14 residues. Germline loops: CDR1 SGHRS, CDR2 YFSETQ. V was pared by 0 bases and J by 3 bases, with 9 bases between. CDR3 amino acids: CASSLAGTEETQYF. Written as DNA, the CDR3 is TGCGCCAGCAGCTTGGCCGGGACCGAAGAGACCCAGTACTTC.

The rearrangement joins TRBV11-2 to TRBJ1-6; D is ambiguous. CDR1 is SGHAT, CDR2 FQNNGV, per germline. Trimming took 2 bases from V and 14 from J, leaving 19 bases between them. The CDR3 consists of 15 residues. The CDR3 region is CASSLTTLSEVTLHF. CDR3 in DNA: TGTGCCAGCAGCTTAACCACACTCTCTGAGGTAACCCTCCACTTT.

V gene TRBV6-5 combines with J gene TRBJ1-3; D not certain. CDR1 is MNHEY, CDR2 SVGAGI, per germline. The ends were cut back, 7 bases at V and 0 bases at J, with 4 bases in the middle. This CDR3 is 12 amino acids long. CDR3 bases: TGTGCCAGCATTGCCTCTGGAAACACCATATATTTT. Protein product: CASIASGNTIYF.

The CDR3 sequence: CASRGTSVYEQYF. For the CDR3, the DNA is TGTGCCAGCAGGGGAACTAGCGTCTACGAGCAGTACTTC. The rearrangement joins TRBV28 to TRBJ2-7; 7 bases line up with TRBD2. V gave up 6 bases and J gave up 3 bases; unmatched junction bases: 5. Germline V gene sequence: CDR1 MDHEN, CDR2 SYDVKM. The CDR3 length is 13 residues.

The chain uses TRBV2 and TRBJ1-3; D is uncertain. The CDR3 length is 13 residues. Trimming stripped 3 bases from V and 4 bases from J, with 7 bases between. The germline CDR1 and CDR2 sequences are SNHLY and FYNNEI. The CDR3 here is CASSEEDGNTIYF. The CDR3 nucleotides read TGTGCCAGCAGTGAGGAGGACGGAAACACCATATATTTT.

V and J are TRBV25-1 and TRBJ1-2, with D perhaps matching TRBD1 (6 bases). V was trimmed by 1 base and J by 6 bases, leaving 12 bases between them. In germline, CDR1 is MGHDK, CDR2 SYGVNS. The CDR3 loop spans 14 amino acids. The CDR3: CASSEFGGAHGYTF. DNA of the CDR3: TGTGCCAGCAGTGAATTCGGGGGGGCGCATGGCTACACCTTC.

V is TRBV10-3 and J is TRBJ1-2; a possible D gene is TRBD1 (5 bases). This CDR3 region has 12 residues. V dropped 0 bases and J dropped 7 bases, with 6 bases sitting between them. Germline V gene data show CDR1 as ENHRY and CDR2 as SYGVKD. Written as DNA, the CDR3 is TGTGCCATCAGTGAGTCACAGGTTGGCTACACCTTC. This encodes CAISESQVGYTF.

The chain combines TRBV18 with TRBJ1-3; tentative D call: TRBD1 (5 bases). V gave up 3 bases and J gave up 4 bases, with 7 bases separating them. The CDR3 is 13 residues long. Germline CDR1 and CDR2: KGHSH and LQKENI. The CDR3 region has the DNA TGTGCCAGCTCACCGGACACAGGAAACACCATATATTTT. Translating it yields CASSPDTGNTIYF.

The genes are TRBV4-2 and TRBJ1-3, with 7 positions matching TRBD1. Trimming took 6 bases from V and 4 from J; bases not matched to a gene: 9. Germline lookup yields CDR1 LGHNA and CDR2 YNFKEQ. The CDR3 consists of 15 residues. Written as DNA, the CDR3 is TGTGCCAGCAGTCCCTCGACAGGGCAAGGAAACACCATATATTTT. It specifies CASSPSTGQGNTIYF.

This rearrangement joins TRBV7-8 to TRBJ1-1; 7 bases are shared with TRBD1. The CDR3 loop spans 14 amino acids. V was pared by 5 bases and J by 1 base, with 4 bases of the junction left unmatched. Germline loops: CDR1 SGHVS, CDR2 FQNEAQ. The CDR3 DNA sequence: TGTGCCAGCAGCATCAACAGGGGGAACACTGAAGCTTTCTTT. Its protein product is CASSINRGNTEAFF.

The chain joins TRBV10-3 to TRBJ1-2, with D hard to call. Germline assignment: CDR1 ENHRY and CDR2 SYGVKD. This CDR3 is 17 amino acids long. V gave up 2 bases and J gave up 4 bases, with 20 bases separating them. The CDR3 protein is CAISEGFVYPRSYGYTF. The DNA for the CDR3 is TGTGCCATCAGTGAGGGGTTCGTCTACCCAAGAAGCTATGGCTACACCTTC.